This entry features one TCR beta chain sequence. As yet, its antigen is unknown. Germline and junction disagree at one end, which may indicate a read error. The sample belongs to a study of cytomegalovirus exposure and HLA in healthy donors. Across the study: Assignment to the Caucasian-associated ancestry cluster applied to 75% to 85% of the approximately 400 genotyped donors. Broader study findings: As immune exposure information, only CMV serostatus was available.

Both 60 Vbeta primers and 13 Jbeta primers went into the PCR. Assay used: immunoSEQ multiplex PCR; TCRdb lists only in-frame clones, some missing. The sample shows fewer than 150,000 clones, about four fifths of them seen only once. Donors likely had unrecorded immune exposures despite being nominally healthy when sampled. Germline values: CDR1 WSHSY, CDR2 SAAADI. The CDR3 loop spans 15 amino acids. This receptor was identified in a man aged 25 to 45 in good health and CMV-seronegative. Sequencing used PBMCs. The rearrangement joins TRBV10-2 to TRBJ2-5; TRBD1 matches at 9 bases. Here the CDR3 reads CASSDRGTRQETQYF. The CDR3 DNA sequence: TGCGCCAGTAGTGACAGGGGGACGCGACAAGAGACCCAGTACTTC.